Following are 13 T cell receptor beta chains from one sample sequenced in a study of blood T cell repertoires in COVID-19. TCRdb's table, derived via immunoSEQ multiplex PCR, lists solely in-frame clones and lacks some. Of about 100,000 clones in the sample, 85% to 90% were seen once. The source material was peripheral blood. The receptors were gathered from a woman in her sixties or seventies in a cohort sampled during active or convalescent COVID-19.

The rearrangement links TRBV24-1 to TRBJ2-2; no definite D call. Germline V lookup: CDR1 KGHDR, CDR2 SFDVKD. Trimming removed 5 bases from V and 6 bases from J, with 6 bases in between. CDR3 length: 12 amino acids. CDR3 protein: CATSASPGELFF. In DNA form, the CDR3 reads TGTGCCACCAGTGCCTCCCCCGGGGAGCTGTTTTTT.

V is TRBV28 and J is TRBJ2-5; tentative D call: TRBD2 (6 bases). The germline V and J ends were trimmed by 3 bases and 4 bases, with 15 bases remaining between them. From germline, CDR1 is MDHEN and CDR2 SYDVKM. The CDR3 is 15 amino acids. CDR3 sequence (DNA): TGTGCCAGCAGTTTTACAACTTGGAGGGTAGAGACCCAGTACTTC. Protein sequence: CASSFTTWRVETQYF. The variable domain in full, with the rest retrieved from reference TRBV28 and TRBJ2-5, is DVKVTQSSRYLVKRTGEKVFLECVQDMDHENMFWYRQDPGLGLRLIYFSYDVKMKEKGDIPEGYSVSREKKERFSLILESASTNQTSMYLCASSFTTWRVETQYFGPGTRLLVL.

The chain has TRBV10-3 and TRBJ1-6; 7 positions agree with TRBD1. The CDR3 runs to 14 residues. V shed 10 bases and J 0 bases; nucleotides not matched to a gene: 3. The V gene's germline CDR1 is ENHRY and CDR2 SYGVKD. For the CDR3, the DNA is TGTGCCACACAGGGGAGCTCCTATAATTCACCCCTCCACTTT. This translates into CATQGSSYNSPLHF.

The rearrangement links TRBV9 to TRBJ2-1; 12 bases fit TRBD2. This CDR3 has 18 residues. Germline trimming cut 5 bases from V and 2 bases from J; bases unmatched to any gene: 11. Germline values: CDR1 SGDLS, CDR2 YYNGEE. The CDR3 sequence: CASSHSGTSGSTYNEQFF. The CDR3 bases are TGTGCCAGCAGTCATTCCGGGACTAGCGGGTCAACCTACAATGAGCAGTTCTTC.

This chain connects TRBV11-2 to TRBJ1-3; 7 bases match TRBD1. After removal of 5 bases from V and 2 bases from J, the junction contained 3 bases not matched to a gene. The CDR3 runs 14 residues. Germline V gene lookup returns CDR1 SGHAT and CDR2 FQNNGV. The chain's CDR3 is CASSRQGTGNTIYF. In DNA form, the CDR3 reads TGTGCCAGCAGCCGACAGGGAACTGGAAACACCATATATTTT.

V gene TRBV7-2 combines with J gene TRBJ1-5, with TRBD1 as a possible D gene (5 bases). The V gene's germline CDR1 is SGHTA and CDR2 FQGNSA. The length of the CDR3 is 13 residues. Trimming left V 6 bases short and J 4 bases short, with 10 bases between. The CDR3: CASRGQGNQPQHF. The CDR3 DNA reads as TGTGCCAGCAGAGGACAAGGTAATCAGCCCCAGCATTTT.

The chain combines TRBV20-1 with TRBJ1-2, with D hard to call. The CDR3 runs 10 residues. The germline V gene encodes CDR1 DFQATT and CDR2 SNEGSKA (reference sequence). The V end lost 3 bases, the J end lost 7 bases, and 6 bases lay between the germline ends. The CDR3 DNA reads TGCAGTGCTAGTAGAGTTGGCTACACCTTC. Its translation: CSASRVGYTF.

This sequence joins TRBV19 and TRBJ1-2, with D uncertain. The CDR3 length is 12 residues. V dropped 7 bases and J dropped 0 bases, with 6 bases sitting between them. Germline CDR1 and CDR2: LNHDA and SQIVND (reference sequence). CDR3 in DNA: TGTGCCAGTACCGCAGCTAACTATGGCTACACCTTC. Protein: CASTAANYGYTF.

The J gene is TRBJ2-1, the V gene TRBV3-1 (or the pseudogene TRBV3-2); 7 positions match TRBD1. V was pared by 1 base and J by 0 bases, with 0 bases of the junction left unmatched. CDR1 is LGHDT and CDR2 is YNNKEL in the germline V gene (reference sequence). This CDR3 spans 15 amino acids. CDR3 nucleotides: TGTGCCAGCAGCCAAGGGGACAGCTCCTACAATGAGCAGTTCTTC. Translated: CASSQGDSSYNEQFF.

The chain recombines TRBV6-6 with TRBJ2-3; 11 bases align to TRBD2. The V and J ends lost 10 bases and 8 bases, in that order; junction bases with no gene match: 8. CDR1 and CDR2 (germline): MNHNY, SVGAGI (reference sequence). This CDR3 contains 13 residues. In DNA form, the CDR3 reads TGTGCCACCTTAGCGGGGGGGGCGAGTACGCAGTATTTT. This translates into CATLAGGASTQYF.

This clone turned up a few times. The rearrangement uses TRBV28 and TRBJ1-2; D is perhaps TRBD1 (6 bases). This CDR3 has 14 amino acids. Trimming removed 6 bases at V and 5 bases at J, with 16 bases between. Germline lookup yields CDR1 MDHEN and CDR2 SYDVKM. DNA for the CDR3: TGTGCCAGCAGCCCTCGACAGGACTGGTATGGCTACACCTTC. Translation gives CASSPRQDWYGYTF.

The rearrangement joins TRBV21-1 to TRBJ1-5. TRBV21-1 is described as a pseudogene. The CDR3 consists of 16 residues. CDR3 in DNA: TGTGCCAGCAGCAAAGGGGAGGAAAAGGGCAATCAGCCCCAGCATTTT. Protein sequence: CASSKGEEKGNQPQHF.

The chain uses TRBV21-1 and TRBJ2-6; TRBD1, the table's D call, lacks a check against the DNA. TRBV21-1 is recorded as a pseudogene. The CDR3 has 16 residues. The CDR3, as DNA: TGTGCCAGCAGCAGAGTTCAGGGTTGTGGGGCCAACGTCCTGACTTTC. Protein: CASSRVQGCGANVLTF.